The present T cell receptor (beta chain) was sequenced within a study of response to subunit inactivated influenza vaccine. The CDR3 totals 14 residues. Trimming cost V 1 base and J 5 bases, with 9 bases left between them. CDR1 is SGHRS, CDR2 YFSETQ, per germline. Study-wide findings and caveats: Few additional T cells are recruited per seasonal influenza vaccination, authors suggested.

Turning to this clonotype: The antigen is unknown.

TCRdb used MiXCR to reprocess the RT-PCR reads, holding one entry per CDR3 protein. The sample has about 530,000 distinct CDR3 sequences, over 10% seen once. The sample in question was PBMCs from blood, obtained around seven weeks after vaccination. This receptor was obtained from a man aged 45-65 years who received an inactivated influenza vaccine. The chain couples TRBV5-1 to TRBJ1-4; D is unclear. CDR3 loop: CASSLLSLNEKLFF. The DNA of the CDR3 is TGCGCCAGCAGCTTGTTAAGCCTCAATGAAAAACTGTTTTTT.